This TCR beta chain was sequenced in a study of lymphopenia after photon versus proton radiotherapy. As concerns this clone: The antigen is undetermined.

Points from the study as a whole: Survival link was tested only in deceased patients; proton benefit remains a possibility. Under photons, naive T cells and diversity fell while effector/memory populations rose. After lymphocyte nadir, photon-treated repertoires showed oligoclonal expansion, especially CD8+ Temra. Larger post-nadir TCR diversity loss correlated inversely with survival in deceased patients.

Trimming took 3 bases from V and 7 from J, leaving 16 bases between them. CDR1 and CDR2 from the germline V gene are MNHNS and SASEGT. This CDR3 is 15 amino acids long. Method: immunoSEQ multiplex PCR; TCRdb's copy keeps in-frame clones and lacks some. The repertoire holds around 25,000 clones, with roughly 85% as singletons. The clonotype was recovered from a man in his 60s with pancreatic cancer. The chain carries TRBV6-1 and TRBJ2-1; D ambiguous. This material consisted of peripheral blood, taken from a patient treated with photon-based radiotherapy. The CDR3, as DNA: TGTGCCAGCAGTGAGGACCTAAACCTAAAAAATGAGCAGTTCTTC. Translation: CASSEDLNLKNEQFF.